Below, 28 T cell receptor beta chains from the same sample are listed, as sequenced in a study of CXCR3-negative and CXCR3-positive naive CD8 T cells. In preparing the TRB cDNA libraries, 5' RACE with UMI labels was used. TCRdb reprocessed the 5' RACE reads, keeping one entry per CDR3 protein, no DNA. Here the sample table reports fewer than 95,000 distinct CDR3 sequences. Input material: naive CXCR3- CD8+ T cells from blood. Subset indicated: CD45RO-CCR7+CD27+CD95- naive CD8+ T cells lacking CXCR3 (TNR3-). These receptors all stem from a human donor in good health. Some clones in this sample may be carry-over from other donors' samples.

V usage is TRBV5-1 and J usage is TRBJ1-3; checking the TCRdb D call of TRBD1 is not possible without DNA. The V gene's germline CDR1 is SGHRS and CDR2 YFSETQ. The CDR3 sequence is 16 residues long. The CDR3 here is CASSSWTGAAGNTIYF.

This rearrangement joins TRBV12-3 or TRBV12-4 to TRBJ2-1; lacking DNA, the TRBD1 call made by TCRdb goes unchecked. The CDR3 has 15 residues. CDR3 sequence: CASSLVGQGLDEQFF.

V is TRBV7-9 and J is TRBJ2-1; absent DNA, TCRdb's TRBD2 call cannot be checked. Per the germline V gene, CDR1 is SEHNR and CDR2 is FQNEAQ (reference sequence). The length of the CDR3 is 15 residues. The CDR3 protein is CASSLGTSISAEQFF.

J is TRBJ2-1 and V is TRBV27. Germline V CDR1 and CDR2: MNHEY, SMNVEV (reference sequence). The CDR3 extends over 13 amino acids. Here the CDR3 reads CASSLPGVHEQFF.

This chain joins TRBV7-8 and TRBJ2-1; with no DNA, the TCRdb D assignment of TRBD2 cannot be verified. The CDR3 runs to 16 residues. Germline V gene lookup returns CDR1 SGHVS and CDR2 FQNEAQ. CDR3 residues: CASSPTSGRGFNEQFF.

The rearrangement links TRBV4-1 to TRBJ1-1. Germline V gene data show CDR1 as MGHRA and CDR2 as YSYEKL. This CDR3 comprises 15 residues. CDR3 residues: CASSQAGGRVTEAFF.

The genes are TRBV29-1 and TRBJ2-3; the TCRdb call, TRBD2, lacks DNA for checking. CDR3 length: 18 residues. Germline V gene sequence: CDR1 SQVTM, CDR2 ANQGSEA. CDR3 protein: CSCWAVAGERTSTDTQYF.

The chain links TRBV28 to TRBJ2-1; TCRdb's D gene call, TRBD2, goes unchecked for lack of DNA. CDR3 length: 16 residues. Germline CDR1 is MDHEN and CDR2 is SYDVKM. The CDR3 is CASSTDYGGAVNEQFF.

The chain combines TRBV10-3 with TRBJ2-3. The CDR3 extends over 14 amino acids. Germline values: CDR1 ENHRY, CDR2 SYGVKD. The CDR3 region is CAIAWQESTDTQYF.

V is TRBV29-1 and J is TRBJ2-2; the TRBD1 assignment by TCRdb is unverifiable without DNA. This CDR3 region has 16 residues. Looked up from germline, CDR1 is SQVTM and CDR2 is ANQGSEA. CDR3 loop: CSVLLPTGGSTGELFF.

V gene TRBV9 combines with J gene TRBJ2-7. CDR1 is SGDLS and CDR2 is YYNGEE in the germline V gene. This CDR3 has 14 amino acids. CDR3 amino acids: CASSGGNGPYEQYF.

The chain employs TRBV6-6 and TRBJ2-2. Germline loops: CDR1 MNHNY, CDR2 SVGAGI (reference sequence). The CDR3 is made up of 12 amino acids. This CDR3 reads CASSYSKRELFF.

The chain employs TRBV7-8 and TRBJ2-7; TCRdb returns TRBD1, unconfirmable since there is no DNA. The CDR3 spans 13 residues. CDR1 and CDR2 from the germline V gene are SGHVS and FQNEAQ. CDR3: CASSISPGYEQYF.

This chain uses TRBV12-3 or TRBV12-4 with TRBJ2-7; lacking DNA, the TRBD1 call made by TCRdb goes unchecked. The CDR3 consists of 11 residues. CDR3 sequence: CASSFDRASYF.

J is TRBJ2-7 and V is TRBV5-1; TCRdb's D call of TRBD1 is untestable without DNA. Germline CDR1 SGHRS, CDR2 YFSETQ. The CDR3 is 14 residues long. Here the CDR3 reads CASSSRDPSYEQYF.

The gene calls are TRBV28 and TRBJ2-3; TCRdb picks TRBD2, but there is no DNA to check that call. Germline CDR1 and CDR2: MDHEN and SYDVKM. The CDR3 loop spans 16 amino acids. CDR3 loop: CASSSFKREVVDTQYF. The entire variable domain, with the rest obtained from reference TRBV28 and TRBJ2-3, is as follows: DVKVTQSSRYLVKRTGEKVFLECVQDMDHENMFWYRQDPGLGLRLIYFSYDVKMKEKGDIPEGYSVSREKKERFSLILESASTNQTSMYLCASSSFKREVVDTQYFGPGTRLTVL.

The chain uses TRBV29-1 and TRBJ2-1; the TRBD2 assignment by TCRdb is unverifiable without DNA. Germline values: CDR1 SQVTM, CDR2 ANQGSEA. This CDR3 contains 13 residues. CDR3 region: CSVSAGGPGEQFF.

V gene TRBV6-2 or TRBV6-3 combines with J gene TRBJ2-5; TCRdb's assignment of TRBD1 cannot be checked, as there is no DNA. CDR1 and CDR2 (germline): MNHEY, SVGEGT. The CDR3 contains 15 residues. The CDR3 here is CASSYTGGGEETQYF.

The chain couples TRBV14 to TRBJ2-7. The CDR3 totals 14 residues. Germline values: CDR1 SGHDN, CDR2 FVKESK. CDR3: CASSQELASYEQYF.

The chain's CDR3 is CASNAGNTEAFF. This chain joins TRBV2 and TRBJ1-1. CDR3 length: 12 amino acids. CDR1 SNHLY and CDR2 FYNNEI come from the germline V gene.

V usage is TRBV12-3 or TRBV12-4 and J usage is TRBJ2-2. The CDR3 loop spans 11 amino acids. This chain's CDR3 is CASSLIRELFF.

V gene TRBV7-3 combines with J gene TRBJ2-7; with no DNA, the TCRdb D assignment of TRBD1 cannot be verified. The CDR3 has 15 residues. Germline loops: CDR1 SGHTA, CDR2 FQGTGA. CDR3 region: CASSPGAGILYEQYF.

The chain uses TRBV29-1 and TRBJ1-1; lacking DNA, the TRBD1 call made by TCRdb goes unchecked. Per germline, CDR1 SQVTM and CDR2 ANQGSEA. The CDR3 is 13 amino acids. This CDR3 is CSVAEGTESEAFF.

The chain combines TRBV7-3 with TRBJ2-3. Germline CDR1 SGHTA, CDR2 FQGTGA. The CDR3 consists of 15 residues. This CDR3 reads CASSSTGASTDTQYF.

This CDR3 is CASSDGDEGSNQPQHF. The chain recombines TRBV7-9 with TRBJ1-5; the D call of TRBD1 rests on TCRdb alone, since no DNA is present to check it. This CDR3 is built from 16 residues. Germline CDR1 reads SEHNR; CDR2 reads FQNEAQ (reference sequence).

This chain connects TRBV7-9 to TRBJ2-7; TCRdb's D call of TRBD1 is untestable without DNA. The germline V gene has CDR1 SEHNR and CDR2 FQNEAQ (reference sequence). CDR3 size: 16 residues. CDR3 sequence reads: CASRGVRDRGFYEQYF. Drawing the rest from reference TRBV7-9 and TRBJ2-7, the complete variable domain is DTGVSQNPRHKITKRGQNVTFRCDPISEHNRLYWYRQTLGQGPEFLTYFQNEAQLEKSRLLSDRFSAERPKGSFSTLEIQRTEQGDSAMYLCASRGVRDRGFYEQYFGPGTRLTVT.

CDR3 in amino acids: CASTGQGNEQFF. This chain links TRBV12-3 or TRBV12-4 with TRBJ2-1; TCRdb proposes TRBD1, but this gene call is untestable without DNA. This CDR3 has 12 amino acids.

This chain joins TRBV29-1 and TRBJ1-1. This CDR3 contains 12 residues. Per the germline V gene, CDR1 is SQVTM and CDR2 is ANQGSEA. This CDR3 is CSVQEKNTEAFF. The full variable domain, rest sourced from reference TRBV29-1 and TRBJ1-1, is SAVISQKPSRDICQRGTSLTIQCQVDSQVTMMFWYRQQPGQSLTLIATANQGSEATYESGFVIDKFPISRPNLTFSTLTVSNMSPEDSSIYLCSVQEKNTEAFFGQGTRLTVV.